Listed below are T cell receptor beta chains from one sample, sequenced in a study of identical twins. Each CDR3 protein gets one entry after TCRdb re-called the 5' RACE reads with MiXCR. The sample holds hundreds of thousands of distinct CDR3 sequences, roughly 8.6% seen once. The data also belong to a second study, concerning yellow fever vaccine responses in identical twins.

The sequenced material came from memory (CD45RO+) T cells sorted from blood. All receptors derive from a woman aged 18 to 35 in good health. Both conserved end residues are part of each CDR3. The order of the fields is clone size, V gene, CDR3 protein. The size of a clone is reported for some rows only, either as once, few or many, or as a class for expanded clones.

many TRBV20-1 CSAPDRVYGYTF
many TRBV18 CASSPSGVSYTQYF
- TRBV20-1 CSARESGKNIQYF
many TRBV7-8 CASSLGFPMRTEAFF
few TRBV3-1 CASTPTGGGEKLFF
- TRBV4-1 CASSQREKDLYGYTF
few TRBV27 CASSSRPWTGWVEAFF
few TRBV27 CASSLWTSGGTGELFF
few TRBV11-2 CASSSGLAGRGSSYNEQFF
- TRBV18 CASSPTFGLAGGLSSYEQYF
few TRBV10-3 CAISESEGAHGYTF
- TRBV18 CASSPTAQRQFF
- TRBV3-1 CASTLRAGGSGTGELFF
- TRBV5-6 CASSLVSPTDTQYF
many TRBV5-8 CASSARQGTSYNEQFF
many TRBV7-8 CASSLAQGYTGELFF
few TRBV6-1 CASRVGASSYNEQFF
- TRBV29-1 CSTGTGTYQETQYF
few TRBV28 CASSSRTNTGELFF
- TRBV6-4 CASSLNPAGPEDTQYF
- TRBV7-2 CASSFPLDTQYF
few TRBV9 CASSVGSILADTQYF
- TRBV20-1 CSAEGTGRGYEQYF
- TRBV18 CASSPPQGRSSGELFF
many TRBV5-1 CASSFNGVKAFF
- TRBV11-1 CASSLSLTLGVNKDNEQFF
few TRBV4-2 CASSQEGGQGFTNEKLFF
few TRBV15 CATSRRTSGVQETQYF
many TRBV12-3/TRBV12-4 CASSLGRRVNTEAFF
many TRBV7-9 CASSWTGTEAFF
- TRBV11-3 CASSLGPQREETQYF
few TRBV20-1 CSAGQSGTNEKLFF
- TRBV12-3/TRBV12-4 CASSPPLVRRANVLTF
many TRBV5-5 CASSLDGVPNEKLFF
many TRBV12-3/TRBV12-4 CASSLAGQGVNEQFF
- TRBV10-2 CASSRTVAGGPYEQFF
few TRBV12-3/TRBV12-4 CASSPPRGNEKLFF
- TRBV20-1 CSPDWGTEAFF
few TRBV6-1 CASVKRLGRLETQYF
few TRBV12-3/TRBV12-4 CASSLFRADEQYF
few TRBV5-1 CASSFTDRSGTQYF
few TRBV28 CASSSGGPNEKLFF
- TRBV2 CASSEGGVGYTF
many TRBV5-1 CASSLTTSREQYF
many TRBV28 CASSPPLEAGAQYF
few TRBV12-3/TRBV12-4 CASSPPTYQETQYF
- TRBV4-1 CASSQDLEGSYEQYF
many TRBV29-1 CSVVRGVHEQFF
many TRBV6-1 CASSASQYRGEVYEQYF
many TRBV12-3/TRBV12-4 CASNPPGRNTEAFF
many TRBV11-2 CASSLDLTSGGGSTDTQYF
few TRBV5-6 CASSLAGQALGVGYTF
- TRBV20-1 CSAIRTPNQETQYF
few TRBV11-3 CASSLGGTDQETQYF
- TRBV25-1 CASGRAYGELFF
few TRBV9 CASSLLAGEETQYF
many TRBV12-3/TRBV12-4 CASSSQTHLAKNIQYF
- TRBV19 CASSRTDITRGYGYTF
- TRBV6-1 CASSPTDRDNYGYTF
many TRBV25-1 CASSDRGYYNEQFF